Sequencing of this T cell receptor (beta chain) was carried out in a study of cytomegalovirus exposure and HLA in healthy donors. Study conclusions and caveats: In vitro experiments confirmed that a few CMV-associated chains were specific for CMV antigens. Analyzed later, association rates of TCRs varied across HLA loci, with DRB1 most and HLA-C fewest. When a later analysis was performed, an Asian-associated ancestry cluster reportedly had fewer N-insertions than the approximately 680-donor mean.

PCR involved 60 Vbeta and 13 Jbeta primers. The data were produced by immunoSEQ multiplex PCR, yet TCRdb's version contains in-frame clones alone and is incomplete. The repertoire holds approximately 190,000 clones, with around 85% as singletons. The CDR3 covers 16 residues. From germline, CDR1 is MNHEY and CDR2 SMNVEV (reference sequence). After removal of 5 bases from V and 4 bases from J, the junction contained 11 bases not matched to a gene. For this clone: Its antigen is currently unknown.

The rearrangement joins TRBV27 to TRBJ2-7; 10 nucleotides match TRBD1. Sequencing input: PBMCs. This clonotype originated in a man aged 45 to 65 in good health and CMV-seronegative. This chain's CDR3 is CASSPPTGQGRYEQYF. CDR3 nucleotides: TGTGCCAGCAGTCCACCTACGGGACAGGGGAGGTACGAGCAGTACTTC.